These 10 T cell receptor beta chains were all obtained from the same sample, sequenced in a study of T cells in Graves' hyperthyroidism and ophthalmopathy. Amplified TCR beta CDR3 regions derived from RNA transcripts. The primer set for the first-round RT-PCR of the TCR CDR3 was HTBI. TCRdb passed the multiplex PCR reads through MiXCR, listing each CDR3 protein once. The table lists under 350,000 distinct CDR3 sequences, around 20% of them singletons. Sequenced input: blood. The receptors stem from a woman aged 45 to 65 with Graves' hyperthyroidism.

V usage is TRBV7-2 and J usage is TRBJ2-1; D remains unclear. This CDR3 is 14 amino acids long. V was cut by 0 bases and J by 7 bases, with 10 bases left in between. Germline values: CDR1 SGHTA, CDR2 FQGNSA. The CDR3 DNA reads TGTGCCAGCAGCTTAGCTTTGCGGACGAATGAGCAGTTCTTC. Translated, it gives CASSLALRTNEQFF.

This clonotype showed up many times. The genes are TRBV18 and TRBJ1-2; TRBD1 might be the D (6 bases). Germline-derived CDR1 and CDR2 are KGHSH and LQKENI. This CDR3 spans 14 amino acids. The V end lost 2 bases, the J end lost 4 bases, and 11 bases lay between the germline ends. CDR3 amino acids: CASSPSRTVYGYTF. CDR3 bases: TGTGCCAGCTCACCATCCAGGACAGTCTATGGCTACACCTTC.

This clonotype was recorded many times. The V call is TRBV10-3, the J call TRBJ2-1, with TRBD1 as a possible D gene (6 bases). Germline loops: CDR1 ENHRY, CDR2 SYGVKD. V was cut by 8 bases and J by 0 bases, with 17 bases left in between. There are 16 residues in the CDR3. CDR3 protein: CAIGQTGQSSYNEQFF. Written as DNA, the CDR3 is TGTGCCATCGGGCAAACAGGGCAGAGCTCCTACAATGAGCAGTTCTTC.

This clonotype has a count of ten or more. The V gene is TRBV18, the J gene TRBJ1-2; D is perhaps TRBD1 (6 bases). The germline CDR1 and CDR2 sequences are KGHSH and LQKENI. CDR3 length: 15 residues. V lost 0 bases and J 3 bases, leaving 11 bases between the germline ends. The chain's CDR3 is CASSPPDRLYYGYTF. DNA of the CDR3: TGTGCCAGCTCACCACCTGACAGGCTATACTATGGCTACACCTTC.

This clonotype has only a few counts. The rearrangement joins TRBV14 to TRBJ1-2, with TRBD1 identical over 7 bases. CDR3 length: 15 residues. The ends lost 4 bases at V and 0 bases at J; junction bases unmatched: 5. The germline CDR1 and CDR2 sequences are SGHDN and FVKESK. CDR3: CASSRAGTANYGYTF. In DNA, the CDR3 is TGTGCCAGCAGCCGGGCCGGGACAGCTAACTATGGCTACACCTTC.

The chain couples TRBV27 to TRBJ2-3; D is unclear. Germline lookup yields CDR1 MNHEY and CDR2 SMNVEV (reference sequence). Trimming cost V 4 bases and J 0 bases, with 11 bases left between them. CDR3 size: 15 residues. CDR3 in amino acids: CASSSLVVSTDTQYF. CDR3 DNA sequence: TGTGCCAGCAGTTCCCTGGTAGTGAGCACAGATACGCAGTATTTT.

This clonotype was found many times. The chain combines TRBV7-3 with TRBJ2-7, with TRBD1 matching over 9 bases. V was pared by 6 bases and J by 5 bases, with 14 bases of the junction left unmatched. The CDR3 has 16 amino acids. The germline CDR1 and CDR2 sequences are SGHTA and FQGTGA. CDR3 in amino acids: CASRRRGTGIYDEQYF. As DNA, the CDR3 is TGTGCCAGCAGGAGGAGGGGGACAGGGATTTATGACGAGCAGTACTTC.

The chain recombines TRBV20-1 with TRBJ2-4; either TRBD1 or TRBD2 may fit D (5 bases each). CDR1 and CDR2 from the germline V gene are DFQATT and SNEGSKA (reference sequence). The CDR3 extends over 13 amino acids. CDR3 sequence (DNA): TGCAGCTCCCGTGAGGGGACCAAAAACATTCAGTACTTC. Protein product: CSSREGTKNIQYF.

This clonotype was found many times. The genes are TRBV28 and TRBJ1-2; D is perhaps TRBD1 (6 bases). The CDR3 consists of 14 residues. V was pared by 6 bases and J by 0 bases, with 11 bases between. Germline CDR1 MDHEN, CDR2 SYDVKM. The CDR3 is CASSPQGTNYGYTF. DNA for the CDR3: TGTGCCAGCAGCCCACAGGGAACTAACTATGGCTACACCTTC.

This chain uses TRBV29-1 with TRBJ2-2, with D uncertain. Germline V CDR1 and CDR2: SQVTM, ANQGSEA. The CDR3 is 13 residues long. V lost 2 bases, J lost 1 base, and 5 bases lay in between. CDR3 residues: CSVEPKNTGELFF. CDR3 sequence (DNA): TGCAGCGTTGAACCCAAGAACACCGGGGAGCTGTTTTTT.